This passage covers 30 T cell receptor beta chains from one sample sequenced in a study of blood T cells in healthy people across ages. PCR was performed a second time for about 7 to 11 cycles using a sample-barcoded 5' primer and a J-beta primer mix. TCRdb processed the 5' RACE reads anew with MiXCR; each CDR3 protein has one entry. This sample has roughly 720,000 distinct CDR3 sequences, with approximately 53% found just once. Sequencing was carried out using blood. These TCRs come from a man older than 75 in good health.

This clonotype was detected a few times. The chain couples TRBV7-9 to TRBJ1-4; D remains unclear. The V gene lost 2 bases and the J gene lost 3 bases, with 7 bases spanning the gap. Germline V gene sequence: CDR1 SEHNR, CDR2 FQNEAQ (reference sequence). The CDR3 extends over 14 amino acids. The CDR3 nucleotides are TGTGCCAGCAGCTTATCGACCCCTAATGAAAAACTGTTTTTT. Translation: CASSLSTPNEKLFF.

This clonotype turned up a few times. The chain has TRBV3-1 and TRBJ2-4, with a tentative D call TRBD2 (6 bases). In germline, CDR1 is LGHDT, CDR2 YNNKEL (reference sequence). The CDR3 runs 15 residues. The germline V and J ends were trimmed by 2 bases and 7 bases, with 15 bases remaining between them. CDR3: CASSQLGGRRNIQYF. CDR3 DNA sequence: TGTGCCAGCAGCCAACTAGGAGGGCGGCGGAACATTCAGTACTTC.

V usage is TRBV10-3 and J usage is TRBJ1-6, with D possibly matching TRBD1 (5 bases). Germline lookup yields CDR1 ENHRY and CDR2 SYGVKD. There are 14 residues in the CDR3. The V end was cut by 6 bases, the J end by 5 bases, with 11 bases between. The CDR3 region is CAIRPPRDNSPLHF. In nucleotides, the CDR3 is TGTGCCATCAGACCCCCCAGGGATAATTCACCCCTCCACTTT.

This clonotype was seen more than once but under ten times. For the CDR3, the DNA is TGCAGCCCTCCACCGGACAGGGTTGGGGAGACCCAGTACTTC. It translates to CSPPPDRVGETQYF. The chain has TRBV29-1 and TRBJ2-5; TRBD1 matches at 8 bases. This CDR3 has 14 amino acids. V gave up 8 bases and J gave up 5 bases; unmatched junction bases: 13. The germline gives CDR1 SQVTM, CDR2 ANQGSEA.

The chain recombines TRBV7-8 with TRBJ2-1; D unresolved. Germline-derived CDR1 and CDR2 are SGHVS and FQNEAQ. The CDR3 spans 15 residues. The ends were cut back, 3 bases at V and 3 bases at J, with 12 bases in the middle. DNA for the CDR3: TGTGCCAGCAGCTTTTGGGGAAGCGACTACAATGAGCAGTTCTTC. This codes for CASSFWGSDYNEQFF.

The chain couples TRBV6-6 to TRBJ2-1; 10 bases match TRBD2. The CDR3 totals 16 residues. Germline values: CDR1 MNHNY, CDR2 SVGAGI (reference sequence). Trimming took 4 bases from V and 4 from J; bases not matched to a gene: 7. CDR3: CASSWTSGYTYNEQFF. The CDR3, as DNA: TGTGCCAGCAGTTGGACTAGCGGTTATACTTACAATGAGCAGTTCTTC.

The chain combines TRBV18 with TRBJ2-7; 10 bases line up with TRBD1. Germline CDR1 reads KGHSH; CDR2 reads LQKENI. V shed 4 bases, J shed 6 bases, and the junction held 3 bases outside the gene matches. This CDR3 has 13 amino acids. Written as DNA, the CDR3 is TGTGCCAGCTCACAGGGACAGGGGAGCGAGCAGTACTTC. Its translation: CASSQGQGSEQYF.

J is TRBJ2-4 and V is TRBV6-2 or TRBV6-3, with D possibly being TRBD1 (5 bases). The V gene lost 2 bases and the J gene lost 1 base, with 9 bases spanning the gap. The germline gives CDR1 MNHEY, CDR2 SVGEGT. The CDR3 has 15 amino acids. The chain's CDR3 is CASSYKGQAKNIQYF. CDR3 DNA sequence: TGTGCCAGCAGTTACAAGGGGCAGGCCAAAAACATTCAGTACTTC.

This clonotype was observed a few times. The rearrangement uses TRBV20-1 and TRBJ2-7; D ambiguous. This CDR3 is 13 amino acids long. V lost 0 bases to trimming and J lost 2 bases, with 8 bases between them. CDR1 is DFQATT and CDR2 is SNEGSKA in the germline V gene (reference sequence). CDR3 region: CSAREGTTYEQYF. The CDR3 DNA reads TGCAGTGCTAGAGAGGGCACAACCTACGAGCAGTACTTC.

V is TRBV29-1 and J is TRBJ2-5; a possible D gene is TRBD1 (6 bases). V lost 3 bases, J lost 5 bases, and 10 bases lay in between. Germline V gives CDR1 SQVTM, CDR2 ANQGSEA. The CDR3 is 12 residues long. This CDR3 reads CSVEGAEETQYF. The CDR3 nucleotides are TGCAGCGTTGAGGGGGCGGAGGAGACCCAGTACTTC.

In DNA, the CDR3 is TGTGCCAGCAGCCCGAGACCCCGGGGCTCCTACGAGCAGTACTTC. This encodes CASSPRPRGSYEQYF. The chain couples TRBV7-2 to TRBJ2-7; a weak D match, TRBD2 (5 bases). This CDR3 comprises 15 residues. CDR1 and CDR2 (germline): SGHTA, FQGNSA. Between the trimmed V and J ends, which lost 5 bases and 0 bases, there was a span of 14 bases.

This clonotype was counted only a few times. The chain is built from TRBV29-1 and TRBJ2-7; 8 bases line up with TRBD1. The V and J ends lost 1 base and 4 bases, in that order; junction bases with no gene match: 6. CDR1 and CDR2 from the germline V gene are SQVTM and ANQGSEA. The CDR3 contains 14 residues. CDR3 residues: CSVEGQGAAYEQYF. The CDR3 DNA follows: TGCAGCGTTGAAGGGCAGGGGGCCGCGTACGAGCAGTACTTC.

The chain employs TRBV9 and TRBJ1-2; D is ambiguous. Trimming stripped 0 bases from V and 11 bases from J, with 14 bases between. From germline, CDR1 is SGDLS and CDR2 YYNGEE. This CDR3 contains 13 residues. The chain's CDR3 is CASSVGNEPRYTF. In DNA, the CDR3 is TGTGCCAGCAGCGTAGGTAATGAGCCTAGGTACACCTTC.

This clonotype was picked up a small number of times. The chain links TRBV6-2 or TRBV6-3 to TRBJ1-4; 10 bases are shared with TRBD1. CDR3 size: 14 residues. Germline V CDR1 and CDR2: MNHEY, SVGEGT. V gave up 6 bases and J gave up 10 bases; unmatched junction bases: 8. The CDR3 spells CASRSGTGDGKLFF. The CDR3 nucleotides read TGTGCCAGCAGATCCGGGACAGGGGATGGAAAACTGTTTTTT.

As regards this clonotype: A junction boundary mismatches the germline segment, possibly from a read error. The V gene is TRBV9, the J gene TRBJ2-1, with 8 bases fitting TRBD2. The CDR3 is 15 residues long. Looked up from germline, CDR1 is SGDLS and CDR2 is YYNGEE. CDR3 sequence reads: CASSSAGDPYNGQFF. CDR3 in DNA: TGTGCCAGCAGCTCAGCGGGAGACCCCTACAATGGGCAGTTCTTC.

This clonotype occurred once. The chain uses TRBV19 and TRBJ2-1; D unresolved. From germline, CDR1 is LNHDA and CDR2 SQIVND (reference sequence). The germline V and J ends were trimmed by 3 bases and 9 bases, with 12 bases remaining between them. The CDR3 length is 13 residues. The DNA of the CDR3 is TGTGCCAGTAGTATGTCGGAGATCCCTGAGCAGTTCTTC. Protein sequence: CASSMSEIPEQFF.

The chain is built from TRBV29-1 and TRBJ2-7, with TRBD1 identical over 12 bases. Germline V gene lookup returns CDR1 SQVTM and CDR2 ANQGSEA. The CDR3 runs 14 residues. V shed 5 bases, J shed 7 bases, and the junction held 9 bases outside the gene matches. The CDR3 DNA follows: TGCAGCGTTCAACTCCGGGACAGGGGGCGGGAGCAGTACTTC. Amino acids: CSVQLRDRGREQYF.

This chain uses TRBV5-6 with TRBJ2-5; a possible D gene is TRBD2 (5 bases). The CDR3 runs 17 residues. Trimming shortened V by 2 bases and J by 2 bases, and 19 bases separated the two germline ends. The germline CDR1 and CDR2 sequences are SGHDT and YYEEEE. The CDR3 DNA reads TGTGCCAGCAGCTTTGGGCTCTGGGAGTTGGGGCAAGAGACCCAGTACTTC. Residues: CASSFGLWELGQETQYF. The variable domain in full, completed from reference TRBV5-6 and TRBJ2-5, reads DAGVTQSPTHLIKTRGQQVTLRCSPKSGHDTVSWYQQALGQGPQFIFQYYEEEERQRGNFPDRFSGHQFPNYSSELNVNALLLGDSALYLCASSFGLWELGQETQYFGPGTRLLVL.

The chain has TRBV5-1 and TRBJ2-5; D is perhaps TRBD1 (6 bases). The J call could be wrong; TRBJ2-7 is a better fit for the DNA end. CDR1 is SGHRS, CDR2 YFSETQ, per germline. CDR3 size: 15 residues. The DNA of the CDR3 is TGCGCCAGCAGCTTGAATCGACAGGCCCACTACGAGCAGTACTTC. This translates into CASSLNRQAHYEQYF.

The chain uses TRBV5-8 and TRBJ2-4, with D uncertain. V shed 6 bases and J shed 4 bases, with 5 bases lying between them. CDR1 is SGHTS and CDR2 is YDEGEE in the germline V gene. The CDR3 sequence is 11 residues long. The CDR3: CASTIKNIQYF. DNA for the CDR3: TGTGCCAGCACTATTAAAAACATTCAGTACTTC.

A word on this clonotype: Its ends do not fully match the called genes, so a read error is possible. The rearrangement links TRBV20-1 to TRBJ2-1; D not certain. The germline gives CDR1 DFQATT, CDR2 SNEGSKA (reference sequence). This CDR3 has 12 amino acids. The CDR3 DNA sequence: TGCAGTGCCACTCCGGCCTACAATGAGCGGTTCTTC. Its translation is CSATPAYNERFF.

The chain joins TRBV12-3 or TRBV12-4 to TRBJ2-3; D gene uncertain. The V end lost 2 bases, the J end lost 2 bases, and 11 bases lay between the germline ends. The CDR3 has 15 residues. DNA of the CDR3: TGTGCCAGCAGTTTATTAGTTTCCTTCACAGATACGCAGTATTTT. It encodes CASSLLVSFTDTQYF.

The chain employs TRBV7-2 and TRBJ2-7; unclear D gene. The V gene's germline CDR1 is SGHTA and CDR2 FQGNSA. Trimming cost V 1 base and J 7 bases, with 11 bases left between them. This CDR3 comprises 13 residues. CDR3 amino acids: CASSLVSYNEQYF. The CDR3 nucleotides are TGTGCCAGCAGCTTAGTCTCCTACAATGAGCAGTACTTC. Variable domain in full (rest from reference TRBV7-2 and TRBJ2-7): GAGVSQSPSNKVTEKGKDVELRCDPISGHTALYWYRQSLGQGLEFLIYFQGNSAPDKSGLPSDRFSAERTGGSVSTLTIQRTQQEDSAVYLCASSLVSYNEQYFGPGTRLTVT.

V gene TRBV29-1 combines with J gene TRBJ1-2; 7 bases are a match to TRBD1. With 6 bases clipped from V and 10 bases from J, the junction kept 5 bases outside the gene matches. The CDR3 is 10 amino acids. Germline CDR1 SQVTM, CDR2 ANQGSEA. CDR3 protein: CSVGQVDYTF. The CDR3 DNA follows: TGCAGCGTCGGACAGGTAGACTACACCTTC.

The rearrangement joins TRBV14 to TRBJ1-1; TRBD1 is a possible D gene (6 bases). Per germline, CDR1 SGHDN and CDR2 FVKESK. V lost 4 bases, J lost 1 base, and 16 bases lay in between. The CDR3 consists of 16 residues. The CDR3 is CASSLGGAPTNTEAFF. The CDR3, as DNA: TGTGCCAGCAGCCTAGGGGGAGCCCCGACGAACACTGAAGCTTTCTTT.

The rearrangement links TRBV28 to TRBJ1-4; TRBD1 is a possible D gene (5 bases). With 5 bases removed from V and 13 bases from J, the gap between germline ends came to 11 bases. CDR1 is MDHEN and CDR2 is SYDVKM in the germline V gene. The CDR3 loop spans 11 amino acids. This CDR3 reads CASSQPGRLFF. The CDR3 DNA follows: TGTGCCAGCAGTCAACCGGGACGACTGTTTTTT.

As to this clonotype: The junction differs from germline at one of its ends, possibly a read error. The genes are TRBV5-1 and TRBJ2-7; no firm D call. The CDR3 is made up of 13 amino acids. Germline CDR1 reads SGHRS; CDR2 reads YFSETQ. CDR3 sequence (DNA): TGCGCCCGCAGCTCTACCAACACGGGCGAGCAGTACTTC. The encoded protein is CARSSTNTGEQYF.

Ten or more counts support this clonotype. V and J are TRBV7-9 and TRBJ1-2; 8 nucleotides line up with TRBD1. Germline CDR1 SEHNR, CDR2 FQNEAQ (reference sequence). With 5 bases clipped from V and 4 bases from J, the junction kept 3 bases outside the gene matches. The CDR3 is made up of 13 amino acids. The CDR3 sequence is CASSPGTGYGYTF. CDR3 DNA sequence: TGTGCCAGCAGCCCCGGGACAGGCTATGGCTACACCTTC.

This clonotype has a handful of counts. The CDR3 here is CASSLGRLTNEQYF. The CDR3 DNA sequence: TGTGCCAGCAGCTTGGGGCGACTAACAAACGAGCAGTACTTC. J is TRBJ2-7 and V is TRBV7-2; D may match TRBD1 or TRBD2 (5 bases each). Trimming took off 3 bases at V and 5 bases at J, with 14 bases between the two ends. CDR3 length equals 14 residues. CDR1 and CDR2 from the germline V gene are SGHTA and FQGNSA. The whole variable domain, remainder taken from reference TRBV7-2 and TRBJ2-7, is GAGVSQSPSNKVTEKGKDVELRCDPISGHTALYWYRQSLGQGLEFLIYFQGNSAPDKSGLPSDRFSAERTGGSVSTLTIQRTQQEDSAVYLCASSLGRLTNEQYFGPGTRLTVT.

V is TRBV6-6 and J is TRBJ2-1; D uncertain. The CDR3 is 11 amino acids. V was cut by 0 bases and J by 10 bases, with 4 bases left in between. CDR1 MNHNY and CDR2 SVGAGI come from the germline V gene (reference sequence). The CDR3 loop is CASSYSYEQFF. The CDR3 DNA follows: TGTGCCAGCAGTTACTCTTACGAGCAGTTCTTC.